The present T cell receptor beta chain was sequenced within a study of neurological immune-mediated disorders. Findings and caveats of the study: Subjects shared no identical expanded-clone CDR3 amino acid sequences, suggesting private TCR-beta repertoires in all groups.

5'RACE generated cDNA with 10-nucleotide random UMIs. Whenever a sequencing run was performed, it yielded over 190 million TCR-beta sequences from 15-18 subjects. TCRdb reanalysed the 5' RACE reads using MiXCR and keeps one entry per CDR3 protein. The sample has 40,000 or so distinct CDR3 sequences; almost 7.5% are singletons. V was clipped by 5 bases and J by 3 bases, with 32 bases between them. This CDR3 is built from 21 residues. The germline CDR1 and CDR2 sequences are SGHVS and FNYEAQ. Notes on this clonotype: The antigen remains undetermined.

The chain employs TRBV7-6 and TRBJ2-4; D remains unclear. The receptor was isolated from a woman aged 40-49 years in good health. The source material was PBMCs. The CDR3 DNA is TGTGCCAGCAGCCCTGCACTTATTTGGATTTCCGTAAGATTAGGCAAAAACATTCAGTACTTC. Its translation: CASSPALIWISVRLGKNIQYF. The whole variable domain, remainder taken from reference TRBV7-6 and TRBJ2-4, is GAGVSQSPRYKVTKRGQDVALRCDPISGHVSLYWYRQALGQGPEFLTYFNYEAQQDKSGLPNDRFSAERPEGSISTLTIQRTEQRDSAMYRCASSPALIWISVRLGKNIQYFGAGTRLSVL.